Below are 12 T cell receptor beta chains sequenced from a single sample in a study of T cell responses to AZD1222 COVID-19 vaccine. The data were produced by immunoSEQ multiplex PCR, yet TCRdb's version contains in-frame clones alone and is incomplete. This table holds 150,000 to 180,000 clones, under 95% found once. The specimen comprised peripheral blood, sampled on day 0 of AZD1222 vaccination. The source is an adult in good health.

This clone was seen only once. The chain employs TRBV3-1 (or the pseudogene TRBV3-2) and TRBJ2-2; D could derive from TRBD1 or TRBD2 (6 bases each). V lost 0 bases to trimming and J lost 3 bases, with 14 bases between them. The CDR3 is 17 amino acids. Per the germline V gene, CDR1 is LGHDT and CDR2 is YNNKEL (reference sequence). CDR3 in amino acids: CASSQDLGGGYTGELFF. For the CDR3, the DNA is TGTGCCAGCAGCCAAGATCTCGGAGGGGGGTACACCGGGGAGCTGTTTTTT.

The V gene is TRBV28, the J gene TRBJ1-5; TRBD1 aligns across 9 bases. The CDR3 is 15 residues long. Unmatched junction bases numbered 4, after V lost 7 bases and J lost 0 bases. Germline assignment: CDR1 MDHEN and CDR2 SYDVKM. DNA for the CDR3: TGTGCCAGCACCATGACAGGGGGTAGCAATCAGCCCCAGCATTTT. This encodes CASTMTGGSNQPQHF.

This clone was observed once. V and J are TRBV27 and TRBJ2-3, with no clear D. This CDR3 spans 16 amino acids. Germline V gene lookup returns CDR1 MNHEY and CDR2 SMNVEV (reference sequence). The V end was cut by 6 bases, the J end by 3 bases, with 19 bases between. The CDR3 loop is CASSLDPATGTDTQYF. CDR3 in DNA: TGTGCCAGCAGCCTAGACCCGGCCACCGGGACAGATACGCAGTATTTT.

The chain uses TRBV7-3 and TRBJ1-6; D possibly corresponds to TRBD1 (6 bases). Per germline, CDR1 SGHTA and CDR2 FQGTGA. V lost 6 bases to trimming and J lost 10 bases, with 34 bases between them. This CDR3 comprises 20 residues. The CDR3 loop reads CASSLPTGTDRENLISPLHF. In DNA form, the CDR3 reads TGTGCCAGCAGTCTCCCGACAGGCACTGACAGAGAGAACTTAATCTCACCCCTCCACTTT.

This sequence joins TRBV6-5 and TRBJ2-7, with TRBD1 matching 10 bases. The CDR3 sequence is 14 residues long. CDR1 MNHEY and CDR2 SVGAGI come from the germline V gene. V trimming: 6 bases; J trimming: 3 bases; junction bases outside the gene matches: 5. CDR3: CASSLRDRGYEQYF. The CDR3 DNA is TGTGCCAGCAGCCTCCGGGACAGGGGCTACGAGCAGTACTTC.

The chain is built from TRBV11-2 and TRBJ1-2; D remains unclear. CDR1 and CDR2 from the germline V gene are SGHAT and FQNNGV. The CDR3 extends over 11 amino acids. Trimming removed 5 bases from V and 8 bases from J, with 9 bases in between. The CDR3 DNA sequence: TGTGCCAGCAGCCGAGTGGGCGGCTACACCTTC. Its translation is CASSRVGGYTF.

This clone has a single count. The CDR3 sequence: CASSVGVGTNKGYTF. CDR3 nucleotide sequence: TGTGCCAGCAGCGTAGGTGTAGGGACAAATAAGGGCTACACCTTC. The rearrangement joins TRBV9 to TRBJ1-2, with D possibly TRBD1 on 6 matching bases. The V gene's germline CDR1 is SGDLS and CDR2 YYNGEE. The ends were cut back, 0 bases at V and 8 bases at J, with 17 bases in the middle. The CDR3 is 15 residues long.

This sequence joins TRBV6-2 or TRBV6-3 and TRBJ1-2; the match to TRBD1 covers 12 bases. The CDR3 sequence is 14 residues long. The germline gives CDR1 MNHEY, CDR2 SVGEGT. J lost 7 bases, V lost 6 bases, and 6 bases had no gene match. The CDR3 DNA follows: TGTGCCAGCAGCCCGGGACAGGGGGCCGGTGGCTACACCTTC. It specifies CASSPGQGAGGYTF.

Here the CDR3 reads CASSAPAQVETNTEAFF. CDR3 bases: TGTGCCAGCAGCGCTCCCGCCCAGGTGGAGACGAACACTGAAGCTTTCTTT. V usage is TRBV9 and J usage is TRBJ1-1, with D unresolved. Germline CDR1 SGDLS, CDR2 YYNGEE. V lost 3 bases to trimming and J lost 1 base, with 19 bases between them. The CDR3 is 17 residues long.

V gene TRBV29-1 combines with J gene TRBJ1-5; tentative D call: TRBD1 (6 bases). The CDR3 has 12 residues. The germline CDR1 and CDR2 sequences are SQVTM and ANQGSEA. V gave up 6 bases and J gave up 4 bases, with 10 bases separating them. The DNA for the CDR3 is TGCAGCGTGGCCGGACAGAATCAGCCCCAGCATTTT. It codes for CSVAGQNQPQHF.

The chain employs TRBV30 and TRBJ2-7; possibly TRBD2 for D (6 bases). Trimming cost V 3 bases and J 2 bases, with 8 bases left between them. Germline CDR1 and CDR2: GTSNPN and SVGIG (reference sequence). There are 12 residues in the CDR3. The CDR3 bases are TGTGCCTGGAGCCCGGGAGCCTACGAGCAGTACTTC. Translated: CAWSPGAYEQYF.

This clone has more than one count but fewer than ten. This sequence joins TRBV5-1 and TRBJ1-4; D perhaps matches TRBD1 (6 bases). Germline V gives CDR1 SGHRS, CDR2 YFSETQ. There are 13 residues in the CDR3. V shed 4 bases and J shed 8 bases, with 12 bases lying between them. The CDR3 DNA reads TGCGCCAGCAGCCGGGACATGAAGGAAAAACTGTTTTTT. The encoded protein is CASSRDMKEKLFF.